This TCR beta chain was obtained from a study of T cells after yellow fever vaccination. About the research overall: The authors prepared low-cell-number fractions using SMART-Seq v4 Ultra Low Input. Study-level findings and limits: Peak timing came faster in the weaker secondary response, day 5 versus 15. Clonotype sharing between CD4 and CD8 compartments was small.

Of note for this clonotype: Its target is unknown.

Germline assignment: CDR1 SQVTM and CDR2 ANQGSEA. This CDR3 is built from 13 residues. With V trimmed by 6 bases and J by 5 bases, 8 bases remained unmatched. TCRdb reprocessed the 5' RACE reads with MiXCR, giving one entry per CDR3 protein. This sample has about 170,000 distinct CDR3 sequences, with approximately 11% found just once. The receptor was derived from a man aged 18 to 30 who received the YFV17D yellow fever vaccine. V is TRBV29-1 and J is TRBJ1-1; TRBD1 matches at 8 bases. The sequencing here drew on CD8+ T cells sorted from PBMCs, taken 15 days after the yellow fever booster vaccination. The chain's CDR3 is CSVVDRGDTEAFF. CDR3 nucleotides: TGCAGCGTGGTAGACAGGGGTGATACTGAAGCTTTCTTT.